Listed here is a single TCR beta chain. Antigen unknown. The sample originates from a study of beta chain features in type 1 diabetes. For the study at large: Age and gender were similar between patients and healthy donors, as were cell yields.

Notes on the study in general: Shortening that was moderate but significant affected the TCRB CDR3s of Type 1 diabetes patients in all four CD4+ subsets.

The CDR3 contains 14 residues. V lost 5 bases, J lost 4 bases, and 6 bases stayed unmatched. CDR1 is SGHRS, CDR2 YFSETQ, per germline. What was sequenced were expressed TCRB transcripts, since all of the isolated RNA had been reverse transcribed. TCRdb's table, derived via immunoSEQ multiplex PCR, lists solely in-frame clones and lacks some. The profile shows some 130,000 clones, around 8.8% of them singletons. The J gene is TRBJ2-3, the V gene TRBV5-1; 8 bases line up with TRBD2. The sequence was collected from a man aged 25-40 years with type 1 diabetes. The sample consisted of central memory CD4+ T cells from blood. The CDR3 bases are TGCGCCAGCAGTGCAGCGGGGGATGCAGATACGCAGTATTTT. Its translation is CASSAAGDADTQYF.